This passage covers 23 T cell receptor beta chains from one sample sequenced in a study of vaccination effects on CD4 cells after COVID-19 (dated by TCRdb to the early 2020s). After around eleven days of culture, CD4+ T cells were isolated with the EasySep CD4+ T cell isolation kit. Participants received two doses of either the BNT162b2 or the mRNA-1273 mRNA SARS-CoV-2 vaccine. These receptors have no identified antigens. The library was produced with the immunoSEQ multiplex PCR assay. TCRdb carries this immuneACCESS record with in-frame sequences only. Its versions omit some clonotypes, under half of them owing to an unresolved V gene in the studies checked, with the rest unexplained. This sample is represented by more than 60,000 clones; 70% to 75% of them were singletons. The ten top clones hold 2.2% of the sample. The input for sequencing was CD4+ T cells from PBMCs cultured without peptide, taken after COVID-19 vaccination. The receptors here all came from a human donor who received a COVID-19 vaccine.

The chain combines TRBV2 with TRBJ2-5, with 7 bases identical to TRBD2. The germline gives CDR1 SNHLY, CDR2 FYNNEI. The CDR3 length is 13 residues. J gave up 5 bases and V 6 bases, and 6 bases lay outside the gene matches. The CDR3 is CASRGTGGETQYF. In nucleotides, the CDR3 is TGTGCCAGCAGAGGGACCGGGGGGGAGACCCAGTACTTC.

The rearrangement uses TRBV5-6 and TRBJ1-5; TRBD1 matches 9 bases. There are 15 residues in the CDR3. CDR1 is SGHDT, CDR2 YYEEEE, per germline. Trimming removed 2 bases from V and 6 bases from J; junction bases left unmatched: 6. The DNA of the CDR3 is TGTGCCAGCAGCTTTTACGGGACAGGGCCTCAGCCCCAGCATTTT. It codes for CASSFYGTGPQPQHF.

The CDR3 DNA follows: TGTGCCAGCGGCCGGACTAGCGGGGGAGTGGATACGCAGTATTTT. It translates to CASGRTSGGVDTQYF. V usage is TRBV7-9 and J usage is TRBJ2-3, with 13 nucleotides matching TRBD2. Looked up from germline, CDR1 is SEHNR and CDR2 is FQNEAQ (reference sequence). The CDR3 has 15 residues. V gave up 8 bases and J gave up 6 bases; unmatched junction bases: 8.

This chain uses TRBV19 with TRBJ1-4; tentatively, D is TRBD1 (5 bases). The V end lost 5 bases, the J end lost 0 bases, and 10 bases lay between the germline ends. Germline V gene data show CDR1 as LNHDA and CDR2 as SQIVND (reference sequence). The CDR3 runs to 15 residues. The CDR3 loop is CASSLRVATNEKLFF. CDR3 in DNA: TGTGCCAGTAGTCTCAGGGTGGCAACTAATGAAAAACTGTTTTTT.

The chain's CDR3 is CASNPGFTGQGAGETQYF. CDR3 DNA: TGTGCCAGCAACCCAGGATTTACGGGACAGGGGGCTGGTGAGACCCAGTACTTC. The rearrangement uses TRBV19 and TRBJ2-5; TRBD1 matches at 12 bases. V shed 9 bases and J 5 bases; nucleotides not matched to a gene: 19. The CDR3 covers 18 residues. Germline assignment: CDR1 LNHDA and CDR2 SQIVND (reference sequence). Using reference TRBV19 and TRBJ2-5 for the parts outside the CDR3, the full variable domain is DGGITQSPKYLFRKEGQNVTLSCEQNLNHDAMYWYRQDPGQGLRLIYYSQIVNDFQKGDIAEGYSVSREKKESFPLTVTSAQKNPTAFYLCASNPGFTGQGAGETQYFGPGTRLLVL.

J is TRBJ2-7 and V is TRBV9; no firm D call. This CDR3 spans 18 amino acids. Trimming pared 0 bases from V and 2 bases from J, leaving 21 bases between. The V gene's germline CDR1 is SGDLS and CDR2 YYNGEE. Written as DNA, the CDR3 is TGTGCCAGCAGCGTAGCTCATAATTGTAACGGTTTCCCCTACGAGCAGTACGTC. Its translation is CASSVAHNCNGFPYEQYV.

The rearrangement links TRBV19 to TRBJ1-1; D is undetermined. This CDR3 has 14 residues. Trimming took 3 bases from V and 1 from J, leaving 9 bases between them. From germline, CDR1 is LNHDA and CDR2 SQIVND (reference sequence). CDR3 DNA: TGTGCCAGTAGTATTATGACGGGGAACACTGAAGCTTTCTTT. This sequence encodes CASSIMTGNTEAFF.

The chain joins TRBV10-2 to TRBJ1-4; TRBD1 aligns across 7 bases. This CDR3 spans 13 amino acids. Looked up from germline, CDR1 is WSHSY and CDR2 is SAAADI. The J segment lost 4 bases and the V segment lost 8 bases, leaving 4 bases of the junction unmatched. The CDR3 DNA follows: TGCGCCAGCTCCGGGACAGTTAATGAAAAACTGTTTTTT. It translates to CASSGTVNEKLFF.

CDR3 nucleotide sequence: TGTGCCAGCTCACCGCTTGATTTGAACACTGAAGCTTTCTTT. Amino acid sequence: CASSPLDLNTEAFF. This chain connects TRBV18 to TRBJ1-1; D ambiguous. The V and J ends lost 3 bases and 0 bases respectively, with 8 bases between them. This CDR3 spans 14 amino acids. Looked up from germline, CDR1 is KGHSH and CDR2 is LQKENI.

The chain combines TRBV11-1 with TRBJ2-3; D unclear. The CDR3 is made up of 14 amino acids. Trimming stripped 7 bases from V and 2 bases from J, with 13 bases between. CDR1 and CDR2 from the germline V gene are SGHAT and FQDESV (reference sequence). The CDR3 spells CASTFSGNTDTQYF. The CDR3 region has the DNA TGTGCCAGCACCTTCTCTGGTAACACAGATACGCAGTATTTT.

The V call is TRBV4-2, the J call TRBJ2-1; D is unresolved. Per germline, CDR1 LGHNA and CDR2 YNFKEQ. The CDR3 totals 15 residues. The V gene lost 0 bases and the J gene lost 5 bases, with 11 bases spanning the gap. CDR3 sequence reads: CASSQDGRIDNEQFF. Written as DNA, the CDR3 is TGTGCCAGCAGCCAAGATGGAAGAATCGACAATGAGCAGTTCTTC.

J is TRBJ1-1 and V is TRBV19; 8 positions match TRBD1. V dropped 1 base and J dropped 6; count of bases not matched to a gene: 10. CDR3 length: 16 residues. Germline lookup yields CDR1 LNHDA and CDR2 SQIVND (reference sequence). CDR3 nucleotide sequence: TGTGCCAGTAGTATAGGGCTGTGGACAGGGCGTTCTGAAGCTTTCTTT. It translates to CASSIGLWTGRSEAFF.

J is TRBJ1-1 and V is TRBV6-1, with D possibly TRBD1 on 6 matching bases. In germline, CDR1 is MNHNS, CDR2 SASEGT. CDR3 length: 16 amino acids. V was clipped by 2 bases and J by 11 bases, with 24 bases between them. The CDR3 DNA is TGTGCCAGCAGTGAATGGGAGGGGGTGGTCTTTAGGGGGGCTTTCTTT. Amino acid sequence: CASSEWEGVVFRGAFF.

This clone was counted only a few times. This sequence joins TRBV12-3 or TRBV12-4 and TRBJ1-4; a weak D match, TRBD1 (5 bases). The length of the CDR3 is 11 residues. V lost 4 bases and J 11 bases, leaving 8 bases between the germline ends. CDR3 DNA: TGTGCCAGCAGTTCGGGACTCAAACTGTTTTTT. It encodes CASSSGLKLFF.

The chain recombines TRBV7-3 with TRBJ2-2, with D unresolved. CDR1 and CDR2 (germline): SGHTA, FQGTGA. The V and J ends lost 4 bases and 7 bases respectively, with 7 bases between them. CDR3 length equals 12 residues. Here the CDR3 DNA reads TGTGCCAGCAGCTCTGTAGGCGGGGAGCTGTTTTTT. This encodes CASSSVGGELFF.

The genes are TRBV9 and TRBJ2-5; D assignment may be TRBD1 or TRBD2 (5 bases each). Per germline, CDR1 SGDLS and CDR2 YYNGEE. The CDR3 length is 15 residues. V lost 1 base and J 7 bases, leaving 17 bases between the germline ends. DNA for the CDR3: TGTGCCAGCAGCGTATCCTTAGAGGGGATAGGGACCCAGTACTTC. It is translated as CASSVSLEGIGTQYF. Looking up the rest from reference TRBV9 and TRBJ2-5 gives the full variable domain: DSGVTQTPKHLITATGQRVTLRCSPRSGDLSVYWYQQSLDQGLQFLIQYYNGEERAKGNILERFSAQQFPDLHSELNLSSLELGDSALYFCASSVSLEGIGTQYFGPGTRLLVL.

This clone was recorded only once. The chain links TRBV11-2 to TRBJ2-5; TRBD2 might be the D (6 bases). V gave up 5 bases and J gave up 5 bases, with 15 bases separating them. This CDR3 contains 14 residues. Germline loops: CDR1 SGHAT, CDR2 FQNNGV. For the CDR3, the DNA is TGTGCCAGCAGCCCCGGGAGCGCGGGGGAGACCCAGTACTTC. As protein: CASSPGSAGETQYF. The full variable domain, completed using reference TRBV11-2 and TRBJ2-5, is EAGVAQSPRYKIIEKRQSVAFWCNPISGHATLYWYQQILGQGPKLLIQFQNNGVVDDSQLPKDRFSAERLKGVDSTLKIQPAKLEDSAVYLCASSPGSAGETQYFGPGTRLLVL.

The chain couples TRBV18 to TRBJ2-5; 7 positions match TRBD2. CDR3 length: 14 amino acids. Germline CDR1 and CDR2: KGHSH and LQKENI. Trimming removed 6 bases from V and 0 bases from J; junction bases left unmatched: 4. The CDR3 region is CASSGTTYQETQYF. DNA of the CDR3: TGTGCCAGCTCCGGGACTACGTACCAAGAGACCCAGTACTTC.

The V call is TRBV10-2, the J call TRBJ1-2; 8 bases align to TRBD1. Germline CDR1 WSHSY, CDR2 SAAADI. The J segment lost 0 bases and the V segment lost 6 bases, leaving 21 bases of the junction unmatched. The CDR3 is 20 amino acids. CDR3 bases: TGCGCCAGCAGGTATACTACCGGTGGGACAGGACTTCTTGCTAACTATGGCTACACCTTC. Encoded protein: CASRYTTGGTGLLANYGYTF.

V is TRBV9 and J is TRBJ2-1; 11 bases agree with TRBD2. V lost 3 bases to trimming and J lost 5 bases; unmatched junction nucleotides: 7. This CDR3 comprises 16 residues. Germline V gives CDR1 SGDLS, CDR2 YYNGEE. The CDR3 region is CASSAVGTSGNNEQFF. The CDR3 nucleotides are TGTGCCAGCAGCGCCGTAGGGACTAGCGGTAACAATGAGCAGTTCTTC.

This chain uses TRBV11-3 with TRBJ2-4; D unclear. Germline loops: CDR1 SGHNT, CDR2 YENEEA. This CDR3 has 14 residues. V gave up 1 base and J gave up 0 bases, with 4 bases separating them. The CDR3 nucleotides read TGTGCCAGCAGCTTAGGAGGAGCCAAAAACATTCAGTACTTC. It yields the protein CASSLGGAKNIQYF.

This clone showed up just a few times. The chain is built from TRBV7-2 and TRBJ1-6, with D hard to call. Trimming took off 5 bases at V and 11 bases at J, with 13 bases between the two ends. CDR1 and CDR2 from the germline V gene are SGHTA and FQGNSA. There are 13 residues in the CDR3. CDR3 protein: CASSPQSYAPLHF. CDR3 nucleotide sequence: TGTGCCAGCAGCCCCCAGTCTTACGCACCCCTCCACTTT.

The chain couples TRBV28 to TRBJ2-7, with D perhaps TRBD1 (5 bases). Germline V gene lookup returns CDR1 MDHEN and CDR2 SYDVKM. CDR3 size: 14 residues. Trimming shortened V by 3 bases and J by 4 bases, and 13 bases separated the two germline ends. This CDR3 reads CASSFIAGLYEQYV. CDR3 sequence (DNA): TGTGCCAGCAGTTTTATAGCAGGGTTGTACGAGCAGTACGTC.